Listed below are T cell receptor beta chains from one sample, sequenced in a study of response to subunit inactivated influenza vaccine. In TCRdb, the RT-PCR reads were re-called with MiXCR into one record per CDR3 protein. Of 700,000 to 900,000 distinct CDR3 sequences listed, 21% are singletons. The sequencing used PBMCs from blood, collected roughly 5 days after vaccination. Receptors originate from a man in his fifties or sixties who received an inactivated influenza vaccine. Both conserved end residues are part of each CDR3. D genes are given only for firm matches. Clone size, where shown, is once, few, many, or a class for clones that have expanded.

d_call	clone_size	j_call	v_call	cdr3_length	cdr3_nt	cdr3_aa
NA	NA	TRBJ1-3	TRBV5-1	17	TGCGCCAGCAGCTTGGGGGCAGGGCCTTCCTCTGGAAACACCATATATTTT	CASSLGAGPSSGNTIYF
NA	NA	TRBJ1-6	TRBV20-1	14	TGCAGTGCTAGAGATTTGGGACTAAATTCACCCCTCCACTTT	CSARDLGLNSPLHF
NA	NA	TRBJ2-7	TRBV4-3	15	TGCGCCAGCAGCCAAGATCGAAGCTGGGACTACGAGCAGTACTTC	CASSQDRSWDYEQYF
TRBD1	NA	TRBJ2-7	TRBV30	13	TGTGCCTCCACCCGGGACAGGGGAAACGAGCAGTACTTC	CASTRDRGNEQYF
NA	few	TRBJ1-1	TRBV7-9	13	TGTGCCAGCACCCCATCTGGTCCCGGGGGATCTTTCTTT	CASTPSGPGGSFF
NA	few	TRBJ1-2	TRBV6-2/TRBV6-3	12	TGTGCCAGCAGCCCGACGTATCTTGGCTACACCTTC	CASSPTYLGYTF
TRBD2	NA	TRBJ2-3	TRBV13	17	TGTGCCAGCAGCTCAAGGCCTAGCGGGAGGGTAGCAGATACGCAGTATTTT	CASSSRPSGRVADTQYF
NA	few	TRBJ2-1	TRBV2	13	TGTGCCAGCAGTGTAGGTCAGCTCAATGAGCAGTTCTTC	CASSVGQLNEQFF
TRBD1	few	TRBJ2-5	TRBV5-1	15	TGCGCCAGCAGCTTCGGACAGGGAGCTCAAGAGACCCAGTACTTC	CASSFGQGAQETQYF
TRBD2	NA	TRBJ2-3	TRBV20-1	14	TGCAGTGCTAGGGAGCGGGGGCACACAGATACGCAGTATTTT	CSARERGHTDTQYF
TRBD1	once	TRBJ1-4	TRBV5-1	15	TGCGCCAGCAGCTCATCCGGGACAGCGGACGAAAAACTGTTTTTT	CASSSSGTADEKLFF
TRBD1	NA	TRBJ1-1	TRBV18	14	TGTGCCAGCTCAAAACAGGGGGCGTTCACTGAAGCTTTCTTT	CASSKQGAFTEAFF
NA	few	TRBJ1-5	TRBV27	16	TGTGCCAGCAGTTTAGGGGGGGCGACGCGCAATCAGCCCCAGCATTTT	CASSLGGATRNQPQHF
TRBD2	many	TRBJ2-2	TRBV29-1	13	TGCAGCCCACGACTAGGCGGGAGGGGGGAGCTGTTTTTT	CSPRLGGRGELFF
NA	few	TRBJ1-2	TRBV7-2	16	TGTGCCAGCAGCTCCAGCGGGGGTCCAGGGAACTATGGCTACACCTTC	CASSSSGGPGNYGYTF
NA	few	TRBJ2-2	TRBV24-1	16	TGTGCCACCAGTGATTTTGGAGGGACGAACACCGGGGAGCTGTTTTTT	CATSDFGGTNTGELFF
TRBD1	NA	TRBJ2-5	TRBV5-1	16	TGCGCCAGCAGCGGGTGGACAGGGGGCGACCAAGAGACCCAGTACTTC	CASSGWTGGDQETQYF
TRBD2	NA	TRBJ2-1	TRBV29-1	16	TGCAGCGTAGATCCGACTAGCAGAAGCTCCTACAATGAGCAGTTCTTC	CSVDPTSRSSYNEQFF
NA	NA	TRBJ1-5	TRBV20-1	14	TGCAGTGCCCGTCGAGGGGCTAGCAATCAGCCCCAGCATTTT	CSARRGASNQPQHF
TRBD2	many	TRBJ2-1	TRBV20-1	14	TGCAGTGCCGATAGCGGGAAGGGGCACAATGAGCAGTTCTTC	CSADSGKGHNEQFF
NA	many	TRBJ2-2	TRBV5-1	17	TGCGCCAGCAGCTTGGAAACAAGGGGTCGGAACACCGGGGAGCTGTTTTTT	CASSLETRGRNTGELFF
NA	NA	TRBJ1-2	TRBV6-1	14	TGTGCCAGCAGGTCTCCGGGACCCCGACACGGCTACACCTTC	CASRSPGPRHGYTF
TRBD2	few	TRBJ2-7	TRBV15	16	TGTGCCACCAGCAGGGAAGCGGGAGGAGCGTCGGCCCAGCAGTACTTC	CATSREAGGASAQQYF
TRBD2	NA	TRBJ2-7	TRBV6-6	13	TGTGCCAGCAGTTCGGGACTAGCGGTGCCGCAGTACTTC	CASSSGLAVPQYF
NA	NA	TRBJ2-7	TRBV30	11	TGTGCCTGGACTCAGGGAAACGAGCAGTACTTC	CAWTQGNEQYF
NA	few	TRBJ2-2	TRBV30	13	TGTGCCTGGAGAAGGCTCAACACCGGGGAGCTGTTTTTT	CAWRRLNTGELFF
NA	many	TRBJ2-4	TRBV3-1	13	TGTGCCAGCAGCCAGGGGGCCAAAAACATTCAGTACTTC	CASSQGAKNIQYF
NA	NA	TRBJ1-1	TRBV29-1	12	TGCAGCGTCGGGGACCGGAGCGTTAAAGCTTTCTTT	CSVGDRSVKAFF
TRBD1	NA	TRBJ2-3	TRBV20-1	14	TGCAGTGCTGACAGGGGGCATTTATCAGATACGCAGTATTTT	CSADRGHLSDTQYF
NA	few	TRBJ1-5	TRBV20-1	17	TGCAGTGCTAGAGATCCGGGACGGTTCGAAGACAATCAGCCCCAGCATTTT	CSARDPGRFEDNQPQHF
NA	few	TRBJ2-2	TRBV7-2	15	TGTGCCAGCAGCATAAGGCAGGGGTATCCCGGGGAGCTGTTTTTT	CASSIRQGYPGELFF
NA	NA	TRBJ2-5	TRBV9	14	TGTGCCAGCAGCGTCTCCCGCGGACAAGAGACCCAGTACTTC	CASSVSRGQETQYF
TRBD1	many	TRBJ2-1	TRBV5-6	13	TGTGCCAGCAGCTTGGGGACAGGGAGTGAGCAGTTCTTC	CASSLGTGSEQFF
NA	NA	TRBJ2-1	TRBV4-1	16	TGCGCCAGCAGCCATGGTCCTGTCAACCCTAACAATGAGCAGTTCTTC	CASSHGPVNPNNEQFF
NA	NA	TRBJ2-7	TRBV28	14	TGTGCCAGCACCCCCCTCAGGGGTGCCCACGAGCAGTACTTC	CASTPLRGAHEQYF
TRBD2	many	TRBJ2-1	TRBV3-1	15	TGTGCCAGCAGTGATACGGGGGGTCCATACAATGAGCAGTTCTTC	CASSDTGGPYNEQFF
TRBD1	few	TRBJ2-1	TRBV12-3/TRBV12-4	16	TGTGCCAGCAGTCGGCTACGACCGGGACAGAGGGATGAGCAGTTCTTC	CASSRLRPGQRDEQFF
NA	NA	TRBJ2-7	TRBV5-5	14	TGTGCCAGCAGCTTGTTACGGGGTCCCTACGAGCAGTACTTC	CASSLLRGPYEQYF
NA	NA	TRBJ2-1	TRBV6-5	13	TGTGCCAGCAGTTACTCGAACGAAGACAGGCAGTTCTTC	CASSYSNEDRQFF
TRBD2	once	TRBJ2-3	TRBV27	16	TGTGCCAGCAGTTTCATAGCGGGTGTTTTCACAGATACGCAGTATTTT	CASSFIAGVFTDTQYF
NA	NA	TRBJ2-5	TRBV7-8	16	TGTGCCAGCAGCTTAGCGCGTAGGGTTGGGGGAGAGACCCAGTACTTC	CASSLARRVGGETQYF
TRBD1	many	TRBJ2-1	TRBV5-5	15	TGTGCCAGCAGCCTCGACAGGGATCGGGATAATGAGCAGTTCTTC	CASSLDRDRDNEQFF
TRBD1	few	TRBJ2-7	TRBV7-9	17	TGTGCCAGCAGCATACAGACCGGGACAGGGTGGGACTACGAGCAGTACTTC	CASSIQTGTGWDYEQYF
TRBD2	NA	TRBJ2-1	TRBV18	17	TGTGCCAGCTCACGACGGACTAGCGGGATTATTCTCGATGAGCAGTTCTTC	CASSRRTSGIILDEQFF
TRBD1	NA	TRBJ1-4	TRBV27	15	TGTGCCAGCAGCATGGGGACAGGGGGAAGAGAAAAACTGTTTTTT	CASSMGTGGREKLFF
NA	NA	TRBJ2-7	TRBV10-3	13	TGTGCCATCAGAAGGACAGCTTCCTACGAGCAGTACTTC	CAIRRTASYEQYF
NA	NA	TRBJ2-1	TRBV15	15	TGTGCCACCAGCAGTGATAAGAACCCTTTCAATGAGCAGTTCTTC	CATSSDKNPFNEQFF